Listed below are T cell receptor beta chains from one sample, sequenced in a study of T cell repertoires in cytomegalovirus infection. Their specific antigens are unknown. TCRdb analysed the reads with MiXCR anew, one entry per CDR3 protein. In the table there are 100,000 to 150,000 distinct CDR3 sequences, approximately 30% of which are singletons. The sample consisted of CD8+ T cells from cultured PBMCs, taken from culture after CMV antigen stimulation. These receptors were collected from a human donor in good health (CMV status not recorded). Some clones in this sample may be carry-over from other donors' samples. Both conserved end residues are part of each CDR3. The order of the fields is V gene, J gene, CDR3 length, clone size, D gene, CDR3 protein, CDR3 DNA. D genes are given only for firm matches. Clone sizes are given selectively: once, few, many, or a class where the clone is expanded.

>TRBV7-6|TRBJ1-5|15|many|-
CASSPVTGMNQPQHF
TGTGCCAGCAGCCCCGTTACCGGCATGAATCAGCCCCAGCATTTT
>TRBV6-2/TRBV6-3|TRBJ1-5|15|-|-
CASSYIGGSNQPQHF
TGTGCCAGCAGTTACATCGGGGGTAGCAATCAGCCCCAGCATTTT
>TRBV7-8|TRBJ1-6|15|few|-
CASSPTAGPMSPLHF
TGTGCCAGCAGCCCCACGGCAGGGCCAATGTCACCCCTCCACTTT
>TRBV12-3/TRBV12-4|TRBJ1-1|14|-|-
CASRTPGLNTEAFF
TGTGCCAGCAGGACGCCCGGGCTTAACACTGAAGCTTTCTTT
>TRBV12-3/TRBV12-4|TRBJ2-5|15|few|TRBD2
CASARLAGDQETQYF
TGTGCCAGCGCCAGACTAGCGGGGGACCAAGAGACCCAGTACTTC
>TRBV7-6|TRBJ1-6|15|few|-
CASSLDTTPYSPLHF
TGTGCCAGCAGCCTCGACACAACCCCATATTCACCCCTCCACTTT
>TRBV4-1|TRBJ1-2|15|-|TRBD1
CASSQVDRADYGYTF
TGCGCCAGCAGCCAAGTGGACAGGGCAGACTATGGCTACACCTTC
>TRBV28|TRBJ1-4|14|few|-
CASRHGGSWEKLFF
TGTGCCAGCAGGCATGGGGGCAGTTGGGAAAAACTGTTTTTT
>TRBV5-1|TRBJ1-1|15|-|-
CASSPMGPANTEAFF
TGCGCCAGCAGCCCCATGGGCCCGGCGAACACTGAAGCTTTCTTT
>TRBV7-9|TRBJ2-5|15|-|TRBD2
CASSRTSGVKETQYF
TGTGCCAGCAGTCGGACTAGCGGGGTAAAAGAGACCCAGTACTTC
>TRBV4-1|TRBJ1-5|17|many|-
CASSPRTGRSLNQPQHF
TGCGCCAGCAGCCCCAGGACTGGGAGGTCCCTCAATCAGCCCCAGCATTTT
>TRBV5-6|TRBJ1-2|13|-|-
CASSFPSPYGYTF
TGTGCCAGCAGCTTTCCCAGCCCCTATGGCTACACCTTC
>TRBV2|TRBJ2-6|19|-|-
CASSERPGRAFVGANVLTF
TGTGCCAGCAGTGAACGACCGGGCAGGGCGTTTGTTGGGGCCAACGTCCTGACTTTC
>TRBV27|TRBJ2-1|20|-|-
CASSPSGGAPPGIPYNEQFF
TGTGCCAGCAGCCCCTCGGGCGGGGCCCCCCCTGGTATACCCTACAATGAGCAGTTCTTC
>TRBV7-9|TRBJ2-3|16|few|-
CASSRGRDLSTDTQYF
TGTGCCAGCAGCCGCGGAAGGGACCTTAGCACAGATACGCAGTATTTT
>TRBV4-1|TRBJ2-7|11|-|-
CASSQGPEQYF
TGCGCCAGCAGCCAAGGTCCAGAGCAGTACTTC
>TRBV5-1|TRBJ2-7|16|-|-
CASSLVGGFANYEQYF
TGCGCCAGCAGCTTGGTAGGGGGGTTCGCTAACTACGAGCAGTACTTC
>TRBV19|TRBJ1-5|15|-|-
CASSIRRGTNQPQHF
TGTGCCAGTAGTATTCGCAGGGGCACCAATCAGCCCCAGCATTTT
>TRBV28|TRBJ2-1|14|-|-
CASRADSSYNEQFF
TGTGCCAGCCGAGCGGACAGCTCCTACAATGAGCAGTTCTTC
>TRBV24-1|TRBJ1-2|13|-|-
CATSDYTTYGYTF
TGTGCCACCAGTGATTACACCACCTATGGCTACACCTTC
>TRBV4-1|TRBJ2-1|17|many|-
CASSQGRQARSYNEQFF
TGCGCCAGCAGCCAAGGAAGACAGGCCCGCTCCTACAATGAGCAGTTCTTC
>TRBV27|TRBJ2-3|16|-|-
CASSPPRQRLGDTQYF
TGTGCCAGCAGTCCACCAAGGCAGCGCCTGGGAGATACGCAGTATTTT
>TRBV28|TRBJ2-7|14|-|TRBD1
CASSFQGTGSEQYF
TGTGCCAGCAGTTTTCAAGGGACAGGGAGCGAGCAGTACTTC
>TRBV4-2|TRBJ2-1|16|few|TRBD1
CASSQDPTGYYNEQFF
TGTGCCAGCAGCCAAGATCCGACAGGGTACTACAATGAGCAGTTCTTC
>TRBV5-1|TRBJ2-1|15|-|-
CASSLLEGGGFEQFF
TGCGCCAGCAGCTTGTTAGAGGGGGGGGGTTTCGAGCAGTTCTTC
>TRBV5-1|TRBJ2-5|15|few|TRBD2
CASSQGTSGAETQYF
TGCGCCAGTAGCCAAGGGACTAGCGGGGCTGAGACCCAGTACTTC
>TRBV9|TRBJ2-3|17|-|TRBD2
CASSASSGGAGTDTQYF
TGTGCCAGCAGCGCGTCTAGCGGGGGGGCGGGCACAGATACGCAGTATTTT
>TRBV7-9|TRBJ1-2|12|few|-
CASSLERGGYTF
TGTGCCAGCAGCTTAGAAAGGGGAGGCTACACCTTC
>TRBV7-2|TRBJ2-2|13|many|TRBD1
CASGTGMTRELFF
TGTGCCAGCGGGACAGGGATGACAAGGGAGCTGTTTTTT
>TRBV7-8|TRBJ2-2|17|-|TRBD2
CASSLPSGAPNTGELFF
TGTGCCAGCAGCTTACCTAGCGGGGCACCGAACACCGGGGAGCTGTTTTTT
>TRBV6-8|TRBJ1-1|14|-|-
CASSPSHVNTEAFF
TGTGCCAGCAGTCCCAGCCATGTGAACACTGAAGCTTTCTTT
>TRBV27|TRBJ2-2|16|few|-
CASSLSVGGSAGELFF
TGTGCCAGCAGTTTATCTGTTGGAGGGTCAGCCGGGGAGCTGTTTTTT
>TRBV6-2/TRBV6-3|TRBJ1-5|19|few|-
CASSYRQGISTRVNQPQHF
TGTGCCAGCAGTTACCGGCAGGGGATTTCAACGCGGGTCAATCAGCCCCAGCATTTT
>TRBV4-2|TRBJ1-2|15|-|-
CASSLGGGLNYGYTF
TGTGCCAGCAGCCTCGGTGGAGGGCTGAACTATGGCTACACCTTC
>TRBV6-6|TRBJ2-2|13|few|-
CASSYGSPGELFF
TGTGCCAGCAGTTACGGGAGCCCCGGGGAGCTGTTTTTT
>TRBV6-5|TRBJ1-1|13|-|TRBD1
CASQRGQFVEAFF
TGTGCCAGCCAAAGGGGGCAATTCGTTGAAGCTTTCTTT
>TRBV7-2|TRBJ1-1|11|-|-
CASSLVSEAFF
TGTGCCAGCAGCTTGGTCTCTGAAGCTTTCTTT
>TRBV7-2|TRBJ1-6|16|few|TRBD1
CASSLSWDRINSPLHF
TGTGCCAGCAGCTTAAGCTGGGACAGGATAAATTCACCCCTCCACTTT
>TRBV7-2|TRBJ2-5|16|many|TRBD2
CASSGGLAGVRETQYF
TGTGCCAGCAGCGGAGGACTAGCGGGGGTGCGAGAGACCCAGTACTTC
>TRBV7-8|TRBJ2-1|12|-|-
CASSLGDNEQFF
TGTGCCAGCAGCTTAGGGGATAATGAGCAGTTCTTC
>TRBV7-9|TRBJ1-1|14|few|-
CASSLPSSGTEAFF
TGTGCCAGCAGCTTACCGTCGAGCGGCACTGAAGCTTTCTTT
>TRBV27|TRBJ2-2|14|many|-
CASSFDRYTGELFF
TGTGCCAGCAGTTTCGATCGATACACCGGGGAGCTGTTTTTT
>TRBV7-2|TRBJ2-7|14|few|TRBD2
CAIIRTSGGHEQYF
TGTGCCATCATACGGACTAGCGGGGGGCACGAGCAGTACTTC